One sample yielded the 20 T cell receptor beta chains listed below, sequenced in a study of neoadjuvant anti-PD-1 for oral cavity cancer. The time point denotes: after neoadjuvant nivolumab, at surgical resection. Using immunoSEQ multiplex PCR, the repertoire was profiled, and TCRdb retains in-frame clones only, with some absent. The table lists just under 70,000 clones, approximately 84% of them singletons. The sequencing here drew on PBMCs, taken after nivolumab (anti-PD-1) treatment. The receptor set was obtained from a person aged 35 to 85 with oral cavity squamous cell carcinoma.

CDR3: CASSLQLAGDEQYF. In DNA form, the CDR3 reads TGTGCCAGCAGCTTACAACTAGCGGGGGACGAGCAGTACTTC. The gene calls are TRBV11-2 and TRBJ2-7; 11 bases line up with TRBD2. This CDR3 region has 14 residues. Germline V lookup: CDR1 SGHAT, CDR2 FQNNGV. Unmatched junction bases numbered 2, after V lost 2 bases and J lost 5 bases.

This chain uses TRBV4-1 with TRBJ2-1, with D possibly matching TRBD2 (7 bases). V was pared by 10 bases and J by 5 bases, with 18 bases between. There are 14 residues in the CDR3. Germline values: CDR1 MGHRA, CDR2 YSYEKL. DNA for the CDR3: TGCGCCACACGTGAGGGGGAGGGTAACAATGAGCAGTTCTTC. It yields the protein CATREGEGNNEQFF.

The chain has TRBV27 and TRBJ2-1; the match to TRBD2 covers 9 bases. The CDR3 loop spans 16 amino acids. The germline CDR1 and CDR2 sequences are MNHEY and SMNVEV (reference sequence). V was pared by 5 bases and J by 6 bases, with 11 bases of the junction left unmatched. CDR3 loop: CASSQITGTSINEQFF. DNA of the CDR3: TGTGCCAGCAGTCAAATCACCGGGACTAGCATCAATGAGCAGTTCTTC.

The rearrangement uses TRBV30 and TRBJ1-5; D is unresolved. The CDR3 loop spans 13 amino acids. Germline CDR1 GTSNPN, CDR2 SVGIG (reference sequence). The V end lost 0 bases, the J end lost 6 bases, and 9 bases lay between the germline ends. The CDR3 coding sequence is TGTGCCTGGAGTGTCCGGGAAACTCAGCCCCAGCATTTT. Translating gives CAWSVRETQPQHF.

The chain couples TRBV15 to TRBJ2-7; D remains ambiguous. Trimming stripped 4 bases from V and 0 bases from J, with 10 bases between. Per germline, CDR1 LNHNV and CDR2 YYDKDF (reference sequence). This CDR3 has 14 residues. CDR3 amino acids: CATSTRFSSYEQYF. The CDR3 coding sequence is TGTGCCACCAGCACCAGGTTCAGCTCCTACGAGCAGTACTTC.

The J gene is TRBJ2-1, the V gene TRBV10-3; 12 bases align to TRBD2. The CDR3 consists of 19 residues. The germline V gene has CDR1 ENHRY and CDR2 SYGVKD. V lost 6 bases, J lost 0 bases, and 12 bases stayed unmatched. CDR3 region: CAISSGLAGPSSSYNEQFF. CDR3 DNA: TGTGCCATCAGCTCCGGACTAGCGGGGCCCTCAAGCTCCTACAATGAGCAGTTCTTC.

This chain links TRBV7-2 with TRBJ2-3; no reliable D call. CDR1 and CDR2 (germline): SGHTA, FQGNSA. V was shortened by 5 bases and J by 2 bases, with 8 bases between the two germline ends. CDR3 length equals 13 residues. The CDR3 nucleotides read TGTGCCAGCAGCCCCAGTTACACAGATACGCAGTATTTT. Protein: CASSPSYTDTQYF.

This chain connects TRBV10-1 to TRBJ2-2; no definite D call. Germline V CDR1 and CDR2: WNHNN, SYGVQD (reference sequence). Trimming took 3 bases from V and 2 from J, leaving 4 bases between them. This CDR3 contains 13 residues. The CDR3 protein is CASSDYNTGELFF. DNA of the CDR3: TGCGCCAGCAGTGACTATAACACCGGGGAGCTGTTTTTT.

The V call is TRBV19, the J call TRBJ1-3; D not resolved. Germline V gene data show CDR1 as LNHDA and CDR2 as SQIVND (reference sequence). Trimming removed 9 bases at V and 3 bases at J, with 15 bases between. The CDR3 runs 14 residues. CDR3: CASERTRGGNTIYF. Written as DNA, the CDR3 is TGTGCCAGCGAAAGGACCAGAGGTGGAAACACCATATATTTT.

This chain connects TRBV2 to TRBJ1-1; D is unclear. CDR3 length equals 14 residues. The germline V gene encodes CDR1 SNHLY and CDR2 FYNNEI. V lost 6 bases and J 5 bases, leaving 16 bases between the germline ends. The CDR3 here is CASREDVTSTEAFF. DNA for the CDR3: TGTGCCAGCAGGGAGGACGTCACCTCTACTGAAGCTTTCTTT.

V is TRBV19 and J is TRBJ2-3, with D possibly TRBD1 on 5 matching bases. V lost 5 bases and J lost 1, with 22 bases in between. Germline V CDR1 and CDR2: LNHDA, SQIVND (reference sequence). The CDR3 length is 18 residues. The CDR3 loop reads CASSFRAAGLSGTDTQYF. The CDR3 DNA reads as TGTGCCAGTAGTTTTCGGGCCGCAGGGCTTTCCGGCACAGATACGCAGTATTTT.

The CDR3, as DNA: TGCGCCAGCAGTGAACTGGGCGGAAACACAGATACGCAGTATTTT. It codes for CASSELGGNTDTQYF. The chain employs TRBV10-1 and TRBJ2-3, with no clear D. The CDR3 covers 15 residues. V lost 3 bases and J 2 bases, leaving 12 bases between the germline ends. Germline CDR1 and CDR2: WNHNN and SYGVQD (reference sequence).

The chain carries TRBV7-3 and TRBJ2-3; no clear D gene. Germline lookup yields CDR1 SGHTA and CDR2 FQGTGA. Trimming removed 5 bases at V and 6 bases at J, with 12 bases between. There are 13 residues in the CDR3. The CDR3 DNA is TGTGCCAGCAGCCCGAGGAATGCGGATACGCAGTATTTT. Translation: CASSPRNADTQYF.

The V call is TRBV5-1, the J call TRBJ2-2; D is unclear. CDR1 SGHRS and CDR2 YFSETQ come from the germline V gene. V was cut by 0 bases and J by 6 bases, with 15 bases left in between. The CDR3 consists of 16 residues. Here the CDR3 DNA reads TGCGCCAGCAGCTTGGAGTTGGGCGTTGGGGCCGGGGAGCTGTTTTTT. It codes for CASSLELGVGAGELFF.

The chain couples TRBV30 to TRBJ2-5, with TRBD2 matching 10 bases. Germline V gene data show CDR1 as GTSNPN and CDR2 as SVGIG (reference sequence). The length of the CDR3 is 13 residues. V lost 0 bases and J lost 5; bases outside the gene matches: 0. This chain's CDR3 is CAWSVAGGETQYF. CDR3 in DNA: TGTGCCTGGAGTGTAGCGGGAGGGGAGACCCAGTACTTC.

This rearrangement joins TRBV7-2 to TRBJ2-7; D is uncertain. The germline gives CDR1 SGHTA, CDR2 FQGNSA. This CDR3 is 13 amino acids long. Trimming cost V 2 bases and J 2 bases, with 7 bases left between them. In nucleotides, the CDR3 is TGTGCCAGCAGCTTACTACTTACCTACGAGCAGTACTTC. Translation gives CASSLLLTYEQYF.

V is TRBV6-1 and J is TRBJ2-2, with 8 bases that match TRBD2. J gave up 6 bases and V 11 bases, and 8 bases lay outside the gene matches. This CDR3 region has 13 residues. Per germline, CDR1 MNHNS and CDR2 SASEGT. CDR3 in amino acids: CAARGSGAGELFF. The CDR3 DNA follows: TGTGCCGCGAGGGGTAGCGGGGCCGGGGAGCTGTTTTTT.

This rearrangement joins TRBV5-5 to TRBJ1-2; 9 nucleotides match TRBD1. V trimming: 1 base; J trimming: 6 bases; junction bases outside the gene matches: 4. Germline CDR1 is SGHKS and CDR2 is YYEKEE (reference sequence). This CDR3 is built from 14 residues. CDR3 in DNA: TGTGCCAGCAGCTTGTCACAGGGGGCTAATGGCTACACCTTC. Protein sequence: CASSLSQGANGYTF.

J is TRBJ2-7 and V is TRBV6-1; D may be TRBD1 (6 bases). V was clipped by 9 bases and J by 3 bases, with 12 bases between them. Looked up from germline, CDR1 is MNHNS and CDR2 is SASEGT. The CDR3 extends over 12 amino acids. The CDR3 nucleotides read TGTGCCAGTACAGACAGGTACTACGAGCAGTACTTC. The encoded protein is CASTDRYYEQYF.

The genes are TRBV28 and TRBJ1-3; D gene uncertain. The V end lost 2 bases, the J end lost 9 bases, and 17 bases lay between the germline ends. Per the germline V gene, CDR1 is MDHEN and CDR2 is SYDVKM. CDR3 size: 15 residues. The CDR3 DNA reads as TGTGCCAGCAGTTTAGGGCCGGGTGTGGAAAGCACCATATATTTT. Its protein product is CASSLGPGVESTIYF.